This T cell receptor beta chain was sequenced for a study of cytomegalovirus exposure and HLA in healthy donors. At the level of the study: Caucasian-associated ancestry cluster membership applied to 75% to 85% of under 450 genotyped donors.

Germline V gene lookup returns CDR1 SGHNT and CDR2 YYREEE (reference sequence). Trimming stripped 4 bases from V and 0 bases from J, with 16 bases between. The CDR3 runs 16 residues. Primers: 60 Vbeta forward and 13 Jbeta reverse. Sequenced by immunoSEQ multiplex PCR; TCRdb stores in-frame clones only, minus some. The sample includes some 200,000 clones, 12% of them seen just once. Sequencing was performed on PBMCs. The clonotype comes from a man aged 50-60 years in good health and CMV-seropositive. The J gene is TRBJ1-1, the V gene TRBV5-4; D is uncertain. The CDR3 sequence: CASSPLSGELNTEAFF. The CDR3 region has the DNA TGTGCCAGCAGCCCCCTCTCTGGAGAGCTGAACACTGAAGCTTTCTTT.